This entry features one T cell receptor (beta chain) sequence. Measured with immunoSEQ multiplex PCR; TCRdb has only the in-frame clones, and not every one. The table has about 85,000 clones, around 90% seen once. This sample was included in a study of T cell responses to AZD1222 COVID-19 vaccine. The CDR3 totals 13 residues. The J segment lost 5 bases and the V segment lost 7 bases, leaving 5 bases of the junction unmatched. Germline CDR1 is MDHEN and CDR2 is SYDVKM. The receptor's source is an adult in good health. The J gene is TRBJ1-5, the V gene TRBV28, with 7 bases fitting TRBD1. The material was peripheral blood, obtained on day 0 of AZD1222 vaccination. The CDR3 DNA follows: TGTGCCAGCACGACAGGGATTCATCAGCCCCAGCATTTT. This gives the protein CASTTGIHQPQHF.